This TCR beta chain emerged from a study of cytomegalovirus exposure and HLA in healthy donors. Sequencing used immunoSEQ multiplex PCR; TCRdb keeps in-frame clones, though not all of them. This table holds some 190,000 clones, roughly 86% found once. The V and J ends lost 0 bases and 4 bases respectively, with 15 bases between them. The CDR3 loop spans 16 amino acids. The germline V gene has CDR1 MRHNA and CDR2 SNTAGT. Sequenced: PBMCs. This clonotype was obtained from a woman aged 18-35 years in good health and CMV-seronegative. This chain links TRBV6-4 with TRBJ1-2; possible D gene TRBD1, 6 bases. The CDR3 nucleotides are TGTGCCAGCAGTGACTCGCCCGGACAGAACCTCTATGGCTACACCTTC. Its translation: CASSDSPGQNLYGYTF.